These 14 T cell receptor beta chains were all obtained from the same sample, sequenced in a study of blood T cell repertoires in COVID-19. The repertoire was sequenced with immunoSEQ multiplex PCR; TCRdb's copy has only in-frame clones and lacks some. The profile shows 220,000 or so clones, roughly four fifths of them singletons. The specimen sequenced was PBMCs or T cells enriched from blood (not recorded which). All receptors derive from a woman in her sixties or seventies who had recovered from COVID-19.

The CDR3 nucleotides are TGTGCCAGCAGCCAGGGACTAGCGCGACAATCAGAGACCCAGTACTTC. Residues: CASSQGLARQSETQYF. This rearrangement joins TRBV7-6 to TRBJ2-5, with TRBD2 identical over 10 bases. The CDR3 contains 16 residues. The germline V gene has CDR1 SGHVS and CDR2 FNYEAQ. Losses at the gene ends were 5 bases for V and 4 bases for J; bases not matched to a gene: 10. The full variable domain, with the rest looked up from reference TRBV7-6 and TRBJ2-5, is GAGVSQSPRYKVTKRGQDVALRCDPISGHVSLYWYRQALGQGPEFLTYFNYEAQQDKSGLPNDRFSAERPEGSISTLTIQRTEQRDSAMYRCASSQGLARQSETQYFGPGTRLLVL.

The rearrangement uses TRBV3-1 (or the pseudogene TRBV3-2) and TRBJ1-1; 8 positions agree with TRBD1. Germline CDR1 and CDR2: LGHDT and YNNKEL (reference sequence). The CDR3 is 15 residues long. V was clipped by 3 bases and J by 0 bases; unmatched bases: 3. CDR3 bases: TGTGCCAGCAGCCAGGGGACAGGACTGAACACTGAAGCTTTCTTT. This encodes CASSQGTGLNTEAFF.

J is TRBJ1-4 and V is TRBV7-9; weak D call: TRBD1 (6 bases). This CDR3 is built from 17 residues. Germline V gives CDR1 SEHNR, CDR2 FQNEAQ (reference sequence). The germline V and J ends were trimmed by 2 bases and 0 bases, with 13 bases remaining between them. CDR3 residues: CASSLFETGPTNEKLFF. The CDR3 region has the DNA TGTGCCAGCAGCTTATTTGAGACAGGTCCAACTAATGAAAAACTGTTTTTT. Variable domain in full (rest from reference TRBV7-9 and TRBJ1-4): DTGVSQNPRHKITKRGQNVTFRCDPISEHNRLYWYRQTLGQGPEFLTYFQNEAQLEKSRLLSDRFSAERPKGSFSTLEIQRTEQGDSAMYLCASSLFETGPTNEKLFFGSGTQLSVL.

The sample holds a few counts of this clone. The chain recombines TRBV5-6 with TRBJ1-1; maybe TRBD1 (6 bases). CDR1 and CDR2 from the germline V gene are SGHDT and YYEEEE. V was cut by 0 bases and J by 6 bases, with 6 bases left in between. The CDR3 sequence is 12 residues long. CDR3 sequence (DNA): TGTGCCAGCAGCTTGGGGGGGCCTGAAGCTTTCTTT. This translates into CASSLGGPEAFF.

V is TRBV5-4 and J is TRBJ1-2, with 11 positions matching TRBD1. This CDR3 is 15 amino acids long. The junction had 7 bases not matched to a gene; V was cut back by 4 bases and J by 5 bases. Germline values: CDR1 SGHNT, CDR2 YYREEE (reference sequence). CDR3 sequence reads: CASSRRDRGRYGYTF. The CDR3 region has the DNA TGTGCCAGCAGCCGCCGGGACAGGGGGAGGTATGGCTACACCTTC.

CDR3 in amino acids: CSAATGMTGNTIYF. DNA for the CDR3: TGCAGCGCTGCAACAGGGATGACTGGAAACACCATATATTTT. The chain recombines TRBV29-1 with TRBJ1-3; the D gene is possibly TRBD1 (6 bases). The CDR3 extends over 14 amino acids. Looked up from germline, CDR1 is SQVTM and CDR2 is ANQGSEA. With 7 bases removed from V and 2 bases from J, the gap between germline ends came to 15 bases.

This chain uses TRBV7-6 with TRBJ2-5, with TRBD2 matching 7 bases. The V segment lost 2 bases and the J segment 1 base; nucleotides outside the gene matches: 7. This CDR3 spans 16 amino acids. Germline CDR1 and CDR2: SGHVS and FNYEAQ. The CDR3 DNA follows: TGTGCCAGCAGCTTATGGGGGGGGTCCCCCCAAGAGACCCAGTACTTC. Protein sequence: CASSLWGGSPQETQYF. Full variable domain (rest looked up from reference TRBV7-6 and TRBJ2-5): GAGVSQSPRYKVTKRGQDVALRCDPISGHVSLYWYRQALGQGPEFLTYFNYEAQQDKSGLPNDRFSAERPEGSISTLTIQRTEQRDSAMYRCASSLWGGSPQETQYFGPGTRLLVL.

The rearrangement joins TRBV19 to TRBJ1-1, with D tentatively TRBD1 (5 bases). Trimming removed 0 bases at V and 6 bases at J, with 14 bases between. The CDR3 has 15 amino acids. The germline CDR1 and CDR2 sequences are LNHDA and SQIVND (reference sequence). CDR3 sequence: CASSIDLSGTPEAFF. CDR3 bases: TGTGCCAGTAGTATAGATCTATCGGGGACTCCTGAAGCTTTCTTT.

The chain couples TRBV5-5 to TRBJ2-7, with 9 bases lining up with TRBD2. This CDR3 spans 16 amino acids. With V trimmed by 0 bases and J by 3 bases, 7 bases remained unmatched. Per germline, CDR1 SGHKS and CDR2 YYEKEE (reference sequence). CDR3 bases: TGTGCCAGCAGCTTGGTACCAGGCGGGGGGGTCTACGAGCAGTACTTC. This sequence encodes CASSLVPGGGVYEQYF.

This clone was observed once. The rearrangement links TRBV5-1 to TRBJ2-3; D is unclear. This CDR3 is 11 amino acids long. Between the trimmed V and J ends, which lost 4 bases and 2 bases, there was a span of 2 bases. The V gene's germline CDR1 is SGHRS and CDR2 YFSETQ. The CDR3 here is CASSHTDTQYF. The CDR3, as DNA: TGCGCCAGCAGCCACACAGATACGCAGTATTTT.

V and J are TRBV4-1 and TRBJ2-1, with 8 positions matching TRBD2. J gave up 0 bases and V 4 bases, and 5 bases lay outside the gene matches. The CDR3 is 16 amino acids. The germline CDR1 and CDR2 sequences are MGHRA and YSYEKL. The CDR3 here is CASSPATSASYNEQFF. In nucleotides, the CDR3 is TGCGCCAGCAGCCCTGCGACTAGCGCCTCCTACAATGAGCAGTTCTTC.

This chain joins TRBV7-2 and TRBJ1-1, with a tentative D call TRBD1 (5 bases). This CDR3 comprises 13 residues. CDR1 and CDR2 (germline): SGHTA, FQGNSA. Trimming pared 2 bases from V and 4 bases from J, leaving 8 bases between. The CDR3 DNA reads TGTGCCAGCAGCTTACAGGGTCGCACTGAAGCTTTCTTT. Protein product: CASSLQGRTEAFF.

This clone was seen many times. The chain combines TRBV14 with TRBJ1-2, with TRBD1 matching over 10 bases. In germline, CDR1 is SGHDN, CDR2 FVKESK. Losses at the gene ends were 8 bases for V and 2 bases for J; bases not matched to a gene: 8. This CDR3 spans 15 amino acids. The CDR3, as DNA: TGTGCCAGCCAAGACAGGGGGCACGTCAACTATGGCTACACCTTC. Amino acid sequence: CASQDRGHVNYGYTF.

CDR3 protein: CASSYTGVSGNTIYF. The CDR3 bases are TGTGCCAGCAGTTATACAGGGGTCTCTGGAAACACCATATATTTT. The chain employs TRBV2 and TRBJ1-3, with 7 bases fitting TRBD1. V gave up 5 bases and J gave up 0 bases; unmatched junction bases: 4. Germline V gene lookup returns CDR1 SNHLY and CDR2 FYNNEI. The CDR3 runs 15 residues.